A single sample is the source of the 30 T cell receptor beta chains below, sequenced in a study of CD8 T cells in Susac syndrome. RNA totalling about 0.5 to 1 ug underwent reverse transcription with random hexamers. Each CDR3 protein gets one entry after TCRdb re-called the immunoSEQ multiplex PCR reads with MiXCR. The table records fewer than 350,000 distinct CDR3 sequences, 70% to 90% of them present only once. Sequenced input: CD8+ T cells from PBMCs. These receptors originate from a human donor with multiple sclerosis.

The CDR3 sequence is CASIWGSDPRTYNEQFF. DNA for the CDR3: TGTGCCAGCATCTGGGGTAGCGATCCCCGGACCTACAATGAGCAGTTCTTC. The chain combines TRBV27 with TRBJ2-1; the D gene is possibly TRBD2 (5 bases). Germline V CDR1 and CDR2: MNHEY, SMNVEV (reference sequence). V was pared by 7 bases and J by 2 bases, with 21 bases between. The CDR3 is 17 residues long.

The chain employs TRBV15 and TRBJ2-7, with TRBD2 matching over 7 bases. Trimming took 5 bases from V and 5 from J; bases not matched to a gene: 3. The CDR3 consists of 12 residues. Per germline, CDR1 LNHNV and CDR2 YYDKDF (reference sequence). CDR3 bases: TGTGCCACCAGCGGGGGGGGGAACGAGCAGTACTTC. It codes for CATSGGGNEQYF.

The gene calls are TRBV27 and TRBJ2-1; 9 bases align to TRBD2. V was pared by 6 bases and J by 3 bases, with 6 bases of the junction left unmatched. CDR1 is MNHEY and CDR2 is SMNVEV in the germline V gene (reference sequence). This CDR3 has 15 residues. CDR3 DNA: TGTGCCAGCAGGAATAGCGGGAGAGGCTACAATGAGCAGTTCTTC. It is translated as CASRNSGRGYNEQFF.

This chain joins TRBV27 and TRBJ2-7; 9 bases line up with TRBD1. V gave up 8 bases and J gave up 3 bases; unmatched junction bases: 14. Looked up from germline, CDR1 is MNHEY and CDR2 is SMNVEV (reference sequence). The CDR3 is 16 residues long. CDR3 sequence reads: CASPVEWGTGYYEQYF. The CDR3 DNA is TGTGCCAGCCCAGTTGAGTGGGGGACAGGGTACTACGAGCAGTACTTC.

Here the CDR3 reads CASTGGLAGDTDTQYF. CDR3 nucleotides: TGTGCCAGCACCGGGGGACTAGCGGGAGATACAGATACGCAGTATTTT. The chain links TRBV11-2 to TRBJ2-3; 14 bases match TRBD2. This CDR3 comprises 16 residues. Unmatched junction bases numbered 6, after V lost 7 bases and J lost 3 bases. Per the germline V gene, CDR1 is SGHAT and CDR2 is FQNNGV. Complete variable domain (other parts from reference TRBV11-2 and TRBJ2-3): EAGVAQSPRYKIIEKRQSVAFWCNPISGHATLYWYQQILGQGPKLLIQFQNNGVVDDSQLPKDRFSAERLKGVDSTLKIQPAKLEDSAVYLCASTGGLAGDTDTQYFGPGTRLTVL.

V gene TRBV28 combines with J gene TRBJ2-4; the D is unclear. Germline V gene data show CDR1 as MDHEN and CDR2 as SYDVKM. V shed 5 bases and J shed 2 bases, with 22 bases lying between them. The CDR3 covers 18 residues. This chain's CDR3 is CASSPLGLRRPPKNIQYF. The CDR3 DNA reads as TGTGCCAGCAGTCCCCTCGGGCTACGTCGCCCGCCCAAAAACATTCAGTACTTC.

V gene TRBV27 combines with J gene TRBJ2-7; D not certain. Trimming removed 3 bases from V and 2 bases from J, with 8 bases in between. The CDR3 sequence is 13 residues long. Germline values: CDR1 MNHEY, CDR2 SMNVEV (reference sequence). The CDR3 loop reads CASSFSAAYEQYF. The DNA for the CDR3 is TGTGCCAGCAGTTTTTCCGCCGCCTACGAGCAGTACTTC.

The rearrangement uses TRBV7-9 and TRBJ2-1, with D perhaps TRBD1 (6 bases). CDR3 length equals 16 residues. CDR1 and CDR2 from the germline V gene are SEHNR and FQNEAQ (reference sequence). V lost 6 bases and J 5 bases, leaving 20 bases between the germline ends. CDR3 protein: CASRISKGVPNNEQFF. The CDR3 bases are TGTGCCAGCAGAATTAGCAAGGGGGTCCCTAACAATGAGCAGTTCTTC.

V is TRBV6-2 or TRBV6-3 and J is TRBJ2-3, with 9 nucleotides matching TRBD1. J gave up 2 bases and V 11 bases, and 5 bases lay outside the gene matches. Per germline, CDR1 MNHEY and CDR2 SVGEGT. CDR3 length: 13 amino acids. The CDR3 region has the DNA TGTGCCGGAGGGACAGGGTCCACAGATACGCAGTATTTT. Encoded protein: CAGGTGSTDTQYF.

The CDR3, as DNA: TGCAGTGCTCGTCGGCCGGGGTCCTACGAGCAGTACTTC. Its protein product is CSARRPGSYEQYF. V gene TRBV20-1 combines with J gene TRBJ2-7; weak D call: TRBD2 (5 bases). The V end was cut by 5 bases, the J end by 1 base, with 12 bases between. The germline gives CDR1 DFQATT, CDR2 SNEGSKA (reference sequence). The CDR3 is 13 residues long.

This clonotype was observed a handful of times. The genes are TRBV5-8 and TRBJ2-5, with D hard to call. The germline V gene has CDR1 SGHTS and CDR2 YDEGEE. The germline V and J ends were trimmed by 5 bases and 4 bases, with 12 bases remaining between them. The CDR3 spans 13 residues. The CDR3 DNA sequence: TGTGCCAGCAGTAGGGCGTTCTCAGAGACCCAGTACTTC. Protein product: CASSRAFSETQYF. The complete variable domain, with remaining parts taken from reference TRBV5-8 and TRBJ2-5, reads EAGVTQSPTHLIKTRGQQATLRCSPISGHTSVYWYQQALGLGLQFLLWYDEGEERNRGNFPPRFSGRQFPNYSSELNVNALELEDSALYLCASSRAFSETQYFGPGTRLLVL.

The V and J genes are TRBV7-9 and TRBJ2-3, with D possibly being TRBD2 (6 bases). This CDR3 is 15 amino acids long. Germline V lookup: CDR1 SEHNR, CDR2 FQNEAQ (reference sequence). The V end lost 3 bases, the J end lost 3 bases, and 13 bases lay between the germline ends. CDR3 loop: CASSFWGDPTDTQYF. For the CDR3, the DNA is TGTGCCAGCAGCTTTTGGGGGGACCCTACAGATACGCAGTATTTT.

The CDR3, as DNA: TGTGCCAGCACTACTTTGGGCTTTAGCTCCTACAATGAGCAGTTCTTC. It is translated as CASTTLGFSSYNEQFF. The rearrangement links TRBV27 to TRBJ2-1, with unresolved D. In germline, CDR1 is MNHEY, CDR2 SMNVEV (reference sequence). CDR3 length: 16 amino acids. Trimming removed 7 bases from V and 0 bases from J, with 16 bases in between.

The chain is built from TRBV9 and TRBJ2-6; D is unclear. Trimming removed 0 bases at V and 0 bases at J, with 13 bases between. Germline CDR1 reads SGDLS; CDR2 reads YYNGEE. CDR3 length equals 18 residues. The CDR3 spells CASSVEGSYSSGANVLTF. The CDR3 DNA sequence: TGTGCCAGCAGCGTAGAGGGCAGCTACAGCTCTGGGGCCAACGTCCTGACTTTC.

Written as DNA, the CDR3 is TGCAGCGTAGGACAGGCCCCAGAGCAGTACTTC. Translation: CSVGQAPEQYF. The chain employs TRBV29-1 and TRBJ2-7; 7 bases match TRBD1. The CDR3 runs 11 residues. Germline loops: CDR1 SQVTM, CDR2 ANQGSEA. V trimming: 6 bases; J trimming: 7 bases; junction bases outside the gene matches: 6.

V usage is TRBV20-1 and J usage is TRBJ2-1; tentatively, D is TRBD2 (6 bases). The CDR3 totals 18 residues. V lost 0 bases, J lost 4 bases, and 22 bases lay in between. Germline values: CDR1 DFQATT, CDR2 SNEGSKA (reference sequence). The CDR3 coding sequence is TGCAGTGCTAGAGATAGGAATGGTCGGAGCGGGTCTTACAATGAGCAGTTCTTC. Translated, it gives CSARDRNGRSGSYNEQFF.

The chain recombines TRBV28 with TRBJ1-1; D unresolved. CDR3 length: 13 residues. Trimming left V 2 bases short and J 0 bases short, with 4 bases between. Germline loops: CDR1 MDHEN, CDR2 SYDVKM. Here the CDR3 DNA reads TGTGCCAGCAGTTTACGGATGAACACTGAAGCTTTCTTT. Its translation is CASSLRMNTEAFF.

This rearrangement joins TRBV7-2 to TRBJ2-2; no clear D. CDR3 size: 14 residues. Germline CDR1 and CDR2: SGHTA and FQGNSA. V dropped 4 bases and J dropped 1 base, with 7 bases sitting between them. For the CDR3, the DNA is TGTGCCAGCAGCTCGTTCGAGAACACCGGGGAGCTGTTTTTT. Protein: CASSSFENTGELFF.

The chain employs TRBV27 and TRBJ2-1, with 7 bases identical to TRBD2. Trimming at V came to 2 bases and at J to 1 base, leaving 11 bases not matched to a gene. This CDR3 is 18 amino acids long. Germline values: CDR1 MNHEY, CDR2 SMNVEV (reference sequence). The CDR3: CASSLGSSGAFSYNEQFF. For the CDR3, the DNA is TGTGCCAGCAGTTTAGGGTCTAGCGGCGCTTTTTCCTACAATGAGCAGTTCTTC.

The chain carries TRBV6-2 or TRBV6-3 and TRBJ1-5; D uncertain. Germline lookup yields CDR1 MNHEY and CDR2 SVGEGT. CDR3 length: 13 amino acids. V was pared by 6 bases and J by 3 bases, with 9 bases between. DNA of the CDR3: TGTGCCAGCAGCGTCGGGCCCAATCAGCCCCAGCATTTT. Translating it yields CASSVGPNQPQHF.

V is TRBV20-1 and J is TRBJ1-4; maybe TRBD1 (6 bases). Germline-derived CDR1 and CDR2 are DFQATT and SNEGSKA (reference sequence). The CDR3 contains 14 residues. Trimming shortened V by 6 bases and J by 0 bases, and 11 bases separated the two germline ends. CDR3 sequence reads: CSAVNRATNEKLFF. CDR3 bases: TGCAGTGCCGTAAACAGGGCAACTAATGAAAAACTGTTTTTT.

The chain links TRBV7-8 to TRBJ2-2; D might be TRBD2 (5 bases). V lost 4 bases to trimming and J lost 5 bases, with 14 bases between them. Germline-derived CDR1 and CDR2 are SGHVS and FQNEAQ. The CDR3 spans 15 residues. The CDR3: CASSSETPGTGELFF. The CDR3, as DNA: TGTGCCAGCAGCTCTGAGACACCGGGAACCGGGGAGCTGTTTTTT.

The sample holds a few counts of this clonotype. The chain combines TRBV27 with TRBJ2-7; D remains ambiguous. The V end lost 0 bases, the J end lost 3 bases, and 6 bases lay between the germline ends. Germline V CDR1 and CDR2: MNHEY, SMNVEV (reference sequence). The CDR3 covers 13 residues. DNA for the CDR3: TGTGCCAGCAGTTTATCTGGCCTCTACGAGCAGTACTTC. Translation: CASSLSGLYEQYF.

This chain uses TRBV5-1 with TRBJ2-6; D ambiguous. Per the germline V gene, CDR1 is SGHRS and CDR2 is YFSETQ. CDR3 length: 18 amino acids. Trimming stripped 4 bases from V and 0 bases from J, with 17 bases between. CDR3 in DNA: TGCGCCAGCAGCCAAAGATTGCAGACGTACTCTGGGGCCAACGTCCTGACTTTC. Translated: CASSQRLQTYSGANVLTF. Looking up the rest from reference TRBV5-1 and TRBJ2-6 gives the full variable domain: KAGVTQTPRYLIKTRGQQVTLSCSPISGHRSVSWYQQTPGQGLQFLFEYFSETQRNKGNFPGRFSGRQFSNSRSEMNVSTLELGDSALYLCASSQRLQTYSGANVLTFGAGSRLTVL.

The rearrangement uses TRBV9 and TRBJ2-1, with D hard to call. Germline V lookup: CDR1 SGDLS, CDR2 YYNGEE. The CDR3 length is 15 residues. With 0 bases removed from V and 0 bases from J, the gap between germline ends came to 7 bases. CDR3 coding DNA: TGTGCCAGCAGCGTAGCGTCTAGCTCCTACAATGAGCAGTTCTTC. It specifies CASSVASSSYNEQFF.

V is TRBV20-1 and J is TRBJ2-1, with 13 bases fitting TRBD2. The CDR3 has 15 amino acids. Germline trimming cut 6 bases from V and 2 bases from J; bases unmatched to any gene: 4. Germline assignment: CDR1 DFQATT and CDR2 SNEGSKA (reference sequence). CDR3 nucleotide sequence: TGCAGTGCGAGACTAGCGGGAGGTACCTACAATGAGCAGTTCTTC. It translates to CSARLAGGTYNEQFF.

The CDR3 nucleotides read TGTGCCAGCAGCCAACAACTTGGGGCTTTTACTGATTACAATGAGCAGTTCTTC. It is translated as CASSQQLGAFTDYNEQFF. This sequence joins TRBV3-1 and TRBJ2-1; D is perhaps TRBD1 (5 bases). The CDR3 covers 18 residues. V was clipped by 2 bases and J by 4 bases, with 21 bases between them. Germline V gives CDR1 LGHDT, CDR2 YNNKEL (reference sequence).

This clonotype was recorded a few times. The chain employs TRBV19 and TRBJ1-1, with unresolved D. The germline V and J ends were trimmed by 6 bases and 1 base, with 6 bases remaining between them. The germline CDR1 and CDR2 sequences are LNHDA and SQIVND (reference sequence). This CDR3 is 12 amino acids long. In DNA form, the CDR3 reads TGTGCCAGTAGATACACGAACACTGAAGCTTTCTTT. Translating gives CASRYTNTEAFF. Filled out from reference TRBV19 and TRBJ1-1, the complete variable domain reads DGGITQSPKYLFRKEGQNVTLSCEQNLNHDAMYWYRQDPGQGLRLIYYSQIVNDFQKGDIAEGYSVSREKKESFPLTVTSAQKNPTAFYLCASRYTNTEAFFGQGTRLTVV.

The CDR3: CASTPPSGRAPSYNEQFF. Written as DNA, the CDR3 is TGTGCCAGCACTCCCCCTAGCGGGAGGGCCCCCTCCTACAATGAGCAGTTCTTC. The rearrangement joins TRBV2 to TRBJ2-1, with 12 bases matching TRBD2. The germline V gene has CDR1 SNHLY and CDR2 FYNNEI. V dropped 7 bases and J dropped 0; count of bases not matched to a gene: 10. CDR3 length equals 18 residues.

Notes on this clonotype: The germline gene is not matched at one end of the junction; a read error may be the cause. The chain carries TRBV11-2 and TRBJ1-2; possibly TRBD1 for D (5 bases). CDR1 is SGHAT, CDR2 FQNNGV, per germline. The CDR3 spans 17 residues. The CDR3 reads CASSLEAWQGEIYGYTF. DNA for the CDR3: TGTGCCAGCAGCCTAGAGGCCTGGCAGGGTGAGATCTATGGCTACACCTTC.